This T cell receptor beta chain was obtained from a study of blood T cells in healthy people across ages. At the level of the study: Roughly one uniquely barcoded beta molecule per two T cells was captured. General study results and limits: Naive T cell percentage by flow cytometry tracked strongly with beta diversity.

J gave up 4 bases and V 0 bases, and 4 bases lay outside the gene matches. There are 16 residues in the CDR3. CDR1 SGHRS and CDR2 YFSETQ come from the germline V gene. The use of a sample-barcoded 5' primer and a J-beta primer mix characterized a second PCR of roughly 7 to 11 cycles. CDR3-containing paired-end reads numbered at least 2.5 million in each sample. One entry per CDR3 protein results from TCRdb running MiXCR on the 5' RACE reads. The sample carries around 700,000 distinct CDR3 sequences, roughly 25% recorded once. About this clonotype itself: Its specificity is unknown.

In addition, the sample was reused for a study of T cells of mothers and their children. This second study says: Versus unrelated pairs, overlap was slightly higher in related mother-child pairs, without reaching significance.

The chain joins TRBV5-1 to TRBJ2-5; 12 nucleotides match TRBD2. Input material: blood. This sequence originates from a boy aged 10-17 years in good health. The CDR3 nucleotides read TGCGCCAGCAGCTTGGCTAGCGGGGGGGCAGGAGAGACCCAGTACTTC. Amino acids: CASSLASGGAGETQYF.